This TCR beta chain was sequenced in a study of cytomegalovirus exposure and HLA in healthy donors. PCR employed 60 Vbeta and 13 Jbeta primers. Sequenced by immunoSEQ multiplex PCR; TCRdb stores in-frame clones only, minus some. The sample shows over 100,000 clones, roughly 74% of them seen only once. Study-level points and caveats: An analysis was carried out at a later point. It showed that HLA-associated TCR beta chains were more clonally expanded than equally common non-associated chains. Accurate prediction of HLA-A and HLA-B alleles (for most subjects) was reportedly achieved from TCR beta sequences.

Note on this clone: Its specificity is unknown.

This CDR3 is built from 14 residues. Germline V gives CDR1 MGHRA, CDR2 YSYEKL. After removal of 3 bases from V and 5 bases from J, the junction contained 5 bases not matched to a gene. This rearrangement joins TRBV4-1 to TRBJ2-5; TRBD1 matches 8 bases. The receptor was isolated from a male donor in good health and CMV-seronegative. Sample: PBMCs. The CDR3 region has the DNA TGCGCCAGCAGCCATGCAGGGGGCGGTGAGACCCAGTACTTC. Amino acid sequence: CASSHAGGGETQYF.